This record concerns one T cell receptor beta chain sequence. Authors' analysis steps: Amplifying reference gene primers gave estimates of nucleated cell counts. The protocol was immunoSEQ multiplex PCR, while the TCRdb copy is restricted to in-frame clones and leaves out a portion. Clonal size and the V and J genes are those of that table, whereas D and trimming came from the DNA. The table records about half a million clones, about 88% of them present only once. In germline, CDR1 is SGHTA, CDR2 FQGNSA. V was pared by 3 bases and J by 0 bases, with 6 bases of the junction left unmatched. This CDR3 spans 17 amino acids. A Seattle source enrolled patients during active infection and followed them longitudinally. The source of the sample is a study of blood T cell repertoires in COVID-19. Study-wide context: Material from acute and convalescent COVID-19 was sourced from the United States, Italy and Spain. The cDNA or gDNA used as material had been derived from T cells, B-cell-depleted T cells, or PBMCs.

The sample comprised peripheral blood. The chain is built from TRBV7-2 and TRBJ2-1, with 9 bases identical to TRBD2. The TCR comes from a man younger than 30 with COVID-19, enrolled during active disease. The CDR3 here is CASSLVAGASSYNEQFF. CDR3 DNA: TGTGCCAGCAGCTTGGTAGCGGGGGCGAGCTCCTACAATGAGCAGTTCTTC. Based on the CDR3 plus reference TRBV7-2 and TRBJ2-1, the full variable domain is GAGVSQSPSNKVTEKGKDVELRCDPISGHTALYWYRQSLGQGLEFLIYFQGNSAPDKSGLPSDRFSAERTGGSVSTLTIQRTQQEDSAVYLCASSLVAGASSYNEQFFGPGTRLTVL.